This TCR beta chain was sequenced in a study of regulatory T cells in long-lasting Graves disease. As for the study in general: Persistence in Graves' disease denoted antithyroid drug use beyond 5 years alongside positive TSH receptor antibodies. Study-level results: Graves' patients with persistent disease showed TCR diversity lower than patients newly diagnosed. Segments TRBV28, TRBJ1-2 and TRBJ2-5 showed preferential usage in persistent disease.

Sample time point: persistent/refractory GD, antithyroid drugs over 5 years with positive TRAb. Making the TCR library involved RNA that had been extracted from PBMCs. CDR3 regions were amplified by Arm-PCR using iRepertoire HTBI primers to build TCR beta libraries. TCRdb re-called the multiplex PCR reads with MiXCR, one entry per CDR3 protein. The sample contains roughly 500,000 distinct CDR3 sequences, roughly a fifth of which appear only once. V was cut by 5 bases and J by 3 bases, with 13 bases left in between. Looked up from germline, CDR1 is DFQATT and CDR2 is SNEGSKA (reference sequence). The length of the CDR3 is 13 residues. In its sample, this clonotype was seen many times. Its specificity is unknown.

This TCR came from a female donor with Graves disease. This sequence joins TRBV20-1 and TRBJ1-2, with D uncertain. The material sequenced was peripheral blood mononuclear cells (PBMCs), taken when the disease was refractory, from a patient treated with antithyroid drugs. CDR3 residues: CSADRTEDYGYTF. CDR3 sequence (DNA): TGCAGTGCTGATCGGACGGAGGACTATGGCTACACCTTC.